Here is one TCR beta chain with its context. This table comes from immunoSEQ multiplex PCR, and its TCRdb copy is limited to in-frame clones, with some not included. The table shows a few million clones, with approximately 90% occurring only once. The data derive from a study of shared clonotypes between healthy human individuals. Looked up from germline, CDR1 is LNHDA and CDR2 is SQIVND (reference sequence). V was pared by 6 bases and J by 3 bases, with 14 bases between. CDR3 size: 14 residues. The sequence was obtained from a man younger than 35 in good health. Some clones in this sample may be carry-over from other donors' samples. The sample comprised naive CD4+ T cells from PBMCs. Documented subset: CD45RA+ positively selected. This rearrangement joins TRBV19 to TRBJ2-5; no clear D. The CDR3 is CASSTRSGKETQYF. The CDR3 DNA reads as TGTGCCAGTAGCACCCGAAGTGGAAAAGAGACCCAGTACTTC.